This is a list of T cell receptor beta chains from one sample in a study of OX40 agonist ivuxolimab in advanced cancers. Clones were read by immunoSEQ multiplex PCR, and TCRdb kept only the in-frame ones, dropping some. The table shows 55,000 to 60,000 clones, with about 90% occurring only once. The starting material was CD4+ or CD8+ T cells sorted from blood, obtained in a trial of the OX40 agonist ivuxolimab. These receptors all come from an adult with an advanced solid tumor such as melanoma, head and neck, liver or kidney cancer. CDR3s include the opening cysteine and the closing phenylalanine or tryptophan. The D gene is left open where the match is weak. Rows give clone size only sometimes, using once, few, many, or a class for an expanded clone.

TRBV19	-	-	TRBJ1-1	TGTGCCAGTAGTTCTCATCGACATAGCATGGGCACTGAAGCTTTCTTT	CASSSHRHSMGTEAFF
TRBV10-3	TRBD2	-	TRBJ2-7	TGTGCCATCAGTGAGATACCTAGCGGGAGGCACGAGCAGTACTTC	CAISEIPSGRHEQYF
TRBV30	-	-	TRBJ1-2	TGTGCCTGGAGGGGACCGACAGCTAACTATGGCTACACCTTC	CAWRGPTANYGYTF
TRBV9	TRBD2	-	TRBJ2-7	TGTGCCAGCGGGGGACTAGCGGGAGACTACGAGCAGTACTTC	CASGGLAGDYEQYF
TRBV27	TRBD1	-	TRBJ1-1	TGTGCCAGCAGTTTCTCAGGGACAGACACTGAAGCTTTCTTT	CASSFSGTDTEAFF
TRBV6-5	-	-	TRBJ2-7	TGTGCCAGCAGTTACGGGCCGGACGGCTCCTACGAGCAGTACTTC	CASSYGPDGSYEQYF
TRBV29-1	TRBD1	-	TRBJ2-3	TGCAGCGTTGCCGAGACAGGGTGGGATACGCAGTATTTT	CSVAETGWDTQYF
TRBV19	-	-	TRBJ2-7	TGTGCCAGTAGTGGCCTATCCTACGAGCAGTACTTC	CASSGLSYEQYF
TRBV21-1	-	-	TRBJ2-5	TGTGCCAGCAGCAGCTTAGGACAGTGGGGAGAGACCCAGTACTTC	CASSSLGQWGETQYF
TRBV5-1	-	-	TRBJ2-7	TGCGCCAGCAGCTCCTCAGGGGATTCCTACGAGCAGTACTTC	CASSSSGDSYEQYF
TRBV7-9	-	-	TRBJ2-5	TGTGCCAGCACCCTACGGCGGCAAGAGACCCAGTACTTC	CASTLRRQETQYF
TRBV2	TRBD1	-	TRBJ1-5	TGTGCCATTACGACAGGGTTCAATCAGCCCCAGCATTTT	CAITTGFNQPQHF
TRBV6-1	TRBD1	-	TRBJ1-3	TGTGCCAGCTTAGACAGGGGGCTCGATGGAAACACCATATATTTT	CASLDRGLDGNTIYF
TRBV5-1	TRBD2	-	TRBJ2-3	TGCGCCAGCAGCTTGGTAGCTAGCGGGGGCACAGATACGCAGTATTTT	CASSLVASGGTDTQYF
TRBV6-5	TRBD2	-	TRBJ2-7	TGTGCCAGCAGTCCGCCGGGGGGAGTGCACGAGCAGTACTTC	CASSPPGGVHEQYF
TRBV7-9	-	-	TRBJ2-1	TGTGCCAGCACCCAGGACTCCTACAATGAGCAGTTCTTC	CASTQDSYNEQFF
TRBV6-5	TRBD2	-	TRBJ2-7	TGTGCCAGCAGCCTAGCGGCCTACGAGCAGTACTTC	CASSLAAYEQYF
TRBV4-2	-	-	TRBJ2-1	TGTGCCAGCAGCCCTCAGCGGGCTTCAGAATACAATGAGCAGTTCTTC	CASSPQRASEYNEQFF
TRBV11-2	-	once	TRBJ1-2	TGTGCCAGCAGCTTAGATCTCAGGGGTGATGGCTACACCTTC	CASSLDLRGDGYTF
TRBV10-3	-	few	TRBJ2-7	TGTGCCATCAGTGAGTCTATCGGCGGGAACAATTACGAGCAGTACTTC	CAISESIGGNNYEQYF
TRBV18	-	-	TRBJ1-1	TGTGCCAGCTCACGGTCCCGAGGGGACACTGAAGCTTTCTTT	CASSRSRGDTEAFF
TRBV19	-	-	TRBJ2-7	TGTGCCAGTAGTCCTCGGGGAGGCTCCGAGCAGTACTTC	CASSPRGGSEQYF
TRBV12-5	-	-	TRBJ2-7	TGTGCTAGTGCCGCAAGCGGGACAGAGTACGAGCAGTACTTC	CASAASGTEYEQYF
TRBV27	TRBD1	-	TRBJ1-6	TGTGCCAGCAGTCTCGGACAGGGGGCTAGCTATAATTCACCCCTCCACTTT	CASSLGQGASYNSPLHF
TRBV5-4	-	-	TRBJ2-5	TGTGCCAGCAGTCAGAACGTTGGTGCCCAGTACTTC	CASSQNVGAQYF
TRBV2	-	-	TRBJ2-5	TGTGCCAGCAGTGAGATACAAGAGACCCAGTACTTC	CASSEIQETQYF
TRBV19	-	-	TRBJ1-5	TGTGCCAGTAGTGCGCGGAAAAACTACAATCAGCCCCAGCATTTT	CASSARKNYNQPQHF
TRBV30	-	-	TRBJ1-3	TGTGCCTGGGACAGCCACTCTGGAAACACCATATATTTT	CAWDSHSGNTIYF
TRBV7-3	TRBD1	-	TRBJ1-1	TGTGCCAGCAGCTTACAGGGGGCGCGGAACACTGAAGCTTTCTTT	CASSLQGARNTEAFF
TRBV5-4	TRBD2	-	TRBJ2-2	TGTGCCAGCAGTTCCGGGAGGGCGGGCACCGGGGAGCTGTTTTTT	CASSSGRAGTGELFF
TRBV19	-	once	TRBJ1-2	TGTGCCAGTATGGTACGGGCGCGGGGAAGTGGCTACACCTTC	CASMVRARGSGYTF
TRBV4-3	TRBD2	-	TRBJ2-3	TGCGCCAGCAGCCAAGAGGGCCTAGCGGGGGGGAGGGCGCAGTATTTT	CASSQEGLAGGRAQYF
TRBV19	-	-	TRBJ1-1	TGTGCCAGTAGTATCGGCCGTCACAGCATGAACACTGAAGCTTTCTTT	CASSIGRHSMNTEAFF
TRBV6-5	-	-	TRBJ2-3	TGTGCCAGCAGTTACTCGAGCCACAGGGAAGATACGCAGTATTTT	CASSYSSHREDTQYF
TRBV18	-	once	TRBJ2-7	TGTGCCAGCTCACCTCCGGGACAAGCCTACGAGCAGTACTTC	CASSPPGQAYEQYF
TRBV19	-	-	TRBJ2-7	TGTGCCAGTAGTATAGAAACCAACTACGAGCAGTACTTC	CASSIETNYEQYF
TRBV5-5	TRBD2	-	TRBJ2-1	TGTGCCAGCAGCTTTAGCGGGAGAGAGTACAATGAGCAGTTCTTC	CASSFSGREYNEQFF
TRBV5-1	-	-	TRBJ1-1	TGCGCCAGCAGCTTAGGACTCCTTCCCACTGAAGCTTTCTTT	CASSLGLLPTEAFF
TRBV5-8	-	-	TRBJ1-5	TGTGCCAGCAGCTTACAGGTCAATCAGCCCCAGCATTTT	CASSLQVNQPQHF
TRBV4-1	-	-	TRBJ2-7	TGCGCCAGCAGCCAAGTAGGGGGCTACGAGCAGTACTTC	CASSQVGGYEQYF
TRBV9	-	-	TRBJ2-2	TGTGCCAGCAGCGCAATCACAGTCGCCGGGGAGCTGTTTTTT	CASSAITVAGELFF
TRBV20-1	-	-	TRBJ1-2	TGCAGTGCGGGAGACAACTATGGCTACACCTTC	CSAGDNYGYTF
TRBV29-1	TRBD2	-	TRBJ2-5	TGCAGCGTAGACCGCCGACTAGCGGGAGGCCAAGAGACCCAGTACTTC	CSVDRRLAGGQETQYF
TRBV4-3	TRBD2	-	TRBJ2-1	TGCGCCAGCAGCATGGGACTAGCGGGAGGGCGGGGGGATGAGCAGTTCTTC	CASSMGLAGGRGDEQFF
TRBV28	-	-	TRBJ2-7	TGTGCCAGCAGTCCGGGACATAGTCTATCCTACGAGCAGTACTTC	CASSPGHSLSYEQYF
TRBV28	TRBD2	-	TRBJ2-5	TGTGCCAGCAGTTTATCGTTGACTAGCGAACGTAAGACCCAGTACTTC	CASSLSLTSERKTQYF
TRBV7-2	-	-	TRBJ2-3	TGTGCCAGCAGCTCTCTTTTCGGCACAGATACGCAGTATTTT	CASSSLFGTDTQYF
TRBV5-1	-	-	TRBJ2-5	TGCGCCAGCAGCTTGGTCTTAGAGACCCAGTACTTC	CASSLVLETQYF